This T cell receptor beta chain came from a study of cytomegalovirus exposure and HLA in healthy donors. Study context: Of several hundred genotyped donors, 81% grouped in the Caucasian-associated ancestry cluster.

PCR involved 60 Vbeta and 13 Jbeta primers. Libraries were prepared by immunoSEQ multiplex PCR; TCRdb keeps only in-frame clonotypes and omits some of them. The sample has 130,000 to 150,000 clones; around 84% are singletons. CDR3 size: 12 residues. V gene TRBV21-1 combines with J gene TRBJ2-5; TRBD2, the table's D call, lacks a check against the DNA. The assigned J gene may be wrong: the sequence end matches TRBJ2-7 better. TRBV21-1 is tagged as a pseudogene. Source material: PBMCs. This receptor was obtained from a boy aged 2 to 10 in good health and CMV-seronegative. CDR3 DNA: TGTGCCAGCAGCAAAGTCTTCTACGAGCAGTACTTC. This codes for CASSKVFYEQYF.